The clone carrying this T cell receptor beta chain has just one count. Its specificity is not known. Method: immunoSEQ multiplex PCR; TCRdb's copy keeps in-frame clones and lacks some. The repertoire holds some 240,000 clones, with around 88% as singletons. This sample is drawn from a study of Ad26.COV2.S vaccination and SARS-CoV-2 variants. Study-wide context: Doses of Ad26.COV2.S were injected into muscle once or twice, 56 days apart. General study points: Participants given vaccine showed non-spike TCR breadth similar to that of placebo recipients.

Treatment indicated: around 19 received Ad26.COV2.S at low or high dose, single or two shots; a few received placebo; per-sample allocation not given. Specimens were obtained on day 63 following the first vaccine or placebo injection. The sequence came from a person between 18 and 65 years old who received the Ad26.COV2.S COVID-19 vaccine or a placebo. Here the sequenced sample was peripheral blood, taken in a trial of Ad26.COV2.S vaccine versus placebo.

The CDR3 coding sequence is TGTGCCAGCTCACAGGGGGCGAGGCAGCCCCAGCATTTT. It translates to CASSQGARQPQHF. This rearrangement joins TRBV18 to TRBJ1-5; TRBD1 matches at 7 bases. With V trimmed by 4 bases and J by 7 bases, 4 bases remained unmatched. This CDR3 is 13 amino acids long. CDR1 and CDR2 from the germline V gene are KGHSH and LQKENI.